What follows are 22 T cell receptor beta chains derived from one specimen sequenced in a study of cytomegalovirus exposure and HLA in healthy donors. The PCR made use of 60 Vbeta and 13 Jbeta primers. Method: immunoSEQ multiplex PCR; TCRdb's copy keeps in-frame clones and lacks some. The sample holds under 200,000 clones; 65% to 85% are singletons and the top ten take under 5%. Sequencing was carried out using PBMCs. These receptors were collected from a woman in her 50s in good health and CMV-seropositive.

This clone was observed a handful of times. The rearrangement links TRBV4-2 to TRBJ2-1; 7 bases agree with TRBD2. V was clipped by 3 bases and J by 10 bases; unmatched bases: 15. This CDR3 is 16 amino acids long. Germline CDR1 reads LGHNA; CDR2 reads YNFKEQ. The chain's CDR3 is CASSQVREGLLREQFF. CDR3 DNA: TGTGCCAGCAGCCAGGTCAGGGAGGGCCTATTACGCGAGCAGTTCTTC.

Worth noting for this clone: At the DNA level, this CDR3 is encoded by other sequences in the same sample as well. This sequence joins TRBV6-1 and TRBJ2-7; possibly TRBD1 for D (5 bases). CDR3 size: 13 residues. V was trimmed by 5 bases and J by 0 bases, leaving 8 bases between them. CDR1 MNHNS and CDR2 SASEGT come from the germline V gene. The CDR3 region is CASSPTASYEQYF. CDR3 nucleotide sequence: TGTGCCAGCAGTCCGACAGCCTCCTACGAGCAGTACTTC.

The chain employs TRBV18 and TRBJ2-3, with 8 bases identical to TRBD1. The CDR3 has 16 residues. The V gene's germline CDR1 is KGHSH and CDR2 LQKENI. After removal of 3 bases from V and 1 base from J, the junction contained 6 bases not matched to a gene. CDR3 in amino acids: CASSPPTGVGTDTQYF. In DNA, the CDR3 is TGTGCCAGCTCACCGCCGACAGGGGTTGGCACAGATACGCAGTATTTT. Based on the CDR3 plus reference TRBV18 and TRBJ2-3, the full variable domain is NAGVMQNPRHLVRRRGQEARLRCSPMKGHSHVYWYRQLPEEGLKFMVYLQKENIIDESGMPKERFSAEFPKEGPSILRIQQVVRGDSAAYFCASSPPTGVGTDTQYFGPGTRLTVL.

The genes are TRBV2 and TRBJ1-4; D uncertain. Germline V gene data show CDR1 as SNHLY and CDR2 as FYNNEI. Deletions cut 8 bases from V and 1 base from J, with 17 bases between. The CDR3 consists of 16 residues. Here the CDR3 reads CASRFSSQRTNEKLFF. Here the CDR3 DNA reads TGTGCCAGCCGGTTCTCGTCCCAGCGAACTAATGAAAAACTGTTTTTT.

This clone was found once. The rearrangement joins TRBV5-1 to TRBJ2-5; possibly TRBD2 for D (5 bases). The tail of the sequence fits TRBJ2-7 better, so the J call may be wrong. The CDR3 length is 12 residues. Per the germline V gene, CDR1 is SGHRS and CDR2 is YFSETQ. CDR3 in DNA: TGCGCCAGCAGCTGGTCGGGGTTCGAGCAGTACTTC. Its translation is CASSWSGFEQYF.

The chain employs TRBV5-1 and TRBJ2-5; TRBD1 aligns across 8 bases. V was pared by 4 bases and J by 1 base, with 6 bases of the junction left unmatched. In germline, CDR1 is SGHRS, CDR2 YFSETQ. This CDR3 spans 15 amino acids. The CDR3, as DNA: TGCGCCAGCAGCCAAGGACAGGGCGGCCAAGAGACCCAGTACTTC. This codes for CASSQGQGGQETQYF.

A single count supports this clone. V and J are TRBV29-1 and TRBJ2-3; TRBD2 might be the D (6 bases). The CDR3 loop spans 14 amino acids. With 7 bases removed from V and 0 bases from J, the gap between germline ends came to 14 bases. CDR1 is SQVTM, CDR2 ANQGSEA, per germline. The CDR3 coding sequence is TGCAGCGCCCCCACCGGGACTAGCACAGATACGCAGTATTTT. Protein sequence: CSAPTGTSTDTQYF.

This clone has only a few counts. The DNA of the CDR3 is TGTGCCAGCAGCTTCTCTCCTGAAGCTTTCTTT. Protein product: CASSFSPEAFF. The chain couples TRBV7-9 to TRBJ1-1; no firm D call. CDR3 size: 11 residues. Germline loops: CDR1 SEHNR, CDR2 FQNEAQ (reference sequence). V was clipped by 3 bases and J by 6 bases, with 5 bases between them.

In its sample, this clone was seen a few times. Sequence at one end of the junction differs from germline and may be a read error. The V call is TRBV7-7, the J call TRBJ1-1; D gene uncertain. Germline V CDR1 and CDR2: SSHAT, FNYEAQ (reference sequence). The CDR3 is 13 amino acids. CDR3 sequence: CASSFTENTEAFF. CDR3 coding DNA: TGTGCTAGCAGCTTCACAGAGAACACTGAAGCTTTCTTT.

V is TRBV11-2 and J is TRBJ2-5; 8 bases agree with TRBD1. V was pared by 1 base and J by 5 bases, with 6 bases of the junction left unmatched. The CDR3 has 15 residues. CDR1 SGHAT and CDR2 FQNNGV come from the germline V gene. The CDR3 is CASSLGPGGGETQYF. In nucleotides, the CDR3 is TGTGCCAGCAGCTTAGGTCCAGGGGGCGGGGAGACCCAGTACTTC.

This sequence joins TRBV19 and TRBJ2-2; 10 bases align to TRBD2. Germline trimming cut 6 bases from V and 8 bases from J; bases unmatched to any gene: 6. CDR3 size: 14 residues. Germline CDR1 and CDR2: LNHDA and SQIVND (reference sequence). CDR3 loop: CASRTSGSAGELFF. DNA of the CDR3: TGTGCCAGTAGGACTAGCGGGTCGGCTGGGGAGCTGTTTTTT.

V is TRBV7-9 and J is TRBJ2-2; weak D call: TRBD2 (7 bases). Trimming pared 7 bases from V and 6 bases from J, leaving 15 bases between. Germline loops: CDR1 SEHNR, CDR2 FQNEAQ (reference sequence). This CDR3 has 14 amino acids. CDR3 protein: CASNRWGGSGELFF. In DNA, the CDR3 is TGTGCCAGCAACCGATGGGGGGGCTCCGGGGAGCTGTTTTTT.

The genes are TRBV7-2 and TRBJ1-2, with TRBD1 matching 9 bases. J was trimmed by 4 bases and V by 3 bases; bases with no gene match: 9. The CDR3 is 16 amino acids. Germline V lookup: CDR1 SGHTA, CDR2 FQGNSA. CDR3 nucleotide sequence: TGTGCCAGCAGCTTCCGTTACAGGGGGCGAATCTATGGCTACACCTTC. It specifies CASSFRYRGRIYGYTF.

The chain combines TRBV19 with TRBJ2-7; 10 positions agree with TRBD2. Germline trimming cut 6 bases from V and 6 bases from J; bases unmatched to any gene: 8. Germline CDR1 and CDR2: LNHDA and SQIVND (reference sequence). The CDR3 spans 14 residues. The CDR3 DNA reads as TGTGCCAGTAGAGCCGGGACTAGCGCGAGCGAGCAGTACTTC. Amino acid sequence: CASRAGTSASEQYF.

Only a few counts were recorded for this clone. The rearrangement joins TRBV5-1 to TRBJ1-4; D may be TRBD1 (5 bases). Trimming cost V 1 base and J 8 bases, with 6 bases left between them. The CDR3 extends over 12 amino acids. The germline V gene has CDR1 SGHRS and CDR2 YFSETQ. The chain's CDR3 is CASSLTGEKLFF. The CDR3 nucleotides read TGCGCCAGCAGCTTGACAGGAGAAAAACTGTTTTTT.

V usage is TRBV27 and J usage is TRBJ1-5, with a tentative D call TRBD1 (6 bases). The CDR3 sequence is 13 residues long. V lost 6 bases and J lost 5, with 11 bases in between. Germline CDR1 is MNHEY and CDR2 is SMNVEV (reference sequence). The CDR3 sequence: CASRKTGYQPQHF. The CDR3 coding sequence is TGTGCCAGCAGAAAAACAGGGTATCAGCCCCAGCATTTT.

The rearrangement uses TRBV19 and TRBJ1-5; 7 bases match TRBD1. V lost 7 bases, J lost 5 bases, and 11 bases stayed unmatched. The CDR3 covers 15 residues. Germline loops: CDR1 LNHDA, CDR2 SQIVND (reference sequence). The CDR3 sequence is CASTRDRVRHQPQHF. The CDR3 bases are TGTGCCAGTACCCGAGACAGGGTTCGGCATCAGCCCCAGCATTTT.

This clone was counted only a few times. The V and J genes are TRBV2 and TRBJ2-3; 8 positions match TRBD1. This CDR3 spans 14 amino acids. Germline CDR1 and CDR2: SNHLY and FYNNEI. With 10 bases clipped from V and 5 bases from J, the junction kept 11 bases outside the gene matches. This CDR3 is CATLPDREVDTQYF. The CDR3 DNA sequence: TGTGCCACCCTTCCGGACAGGGAGGTAGATACGCAGTATTTT.

This clone showed up just once. For the CDR3, the DNA is TGTGCCAGCAGCCCACCTAGCGGGAGGTACAATGAGCAGTTCTTC. Translated: CASSPPSGRYNEQFF. The rearrangement uses TRBV4-2 and TRBJ2-1; 11 positions match TRBD2. Germline CDR1 LGHNA, CDR2 YNFKEQ. This CDR3 comprises 15 residues. J gave up 4 bases and V 4 bases, and 3 bases lay outside the gene matches.

The chain is built from TRBV19 and TRBJ1-5, with a weak D call TRBD1 (6 bases). Germline lookup yields CDR1 LNHDA and CDR2 SQIVND (reference sequence). V lost 8 bases and J 1 base, leaving 6 bases between the germline ends. This CDR3 comprises 12 residues. The CDR3 here is CASDRSNQPQHF. The DNA of the CDR3 is TGTGCCAGTGACAGGAGCAATCAGCCCCAGCATTTT.

This chain links TRBV9 with TRBJ2-1; D unclear. The CDR3 is 15 residues long. Germline assignment: CDR1 SGDLS and CDR2 YYNGEE. V gave up 1 base and J gave up 0 bases, with 8 bases separating them. The DNA of the CDR3 is TGTGCCAGCAGCGTAACGGGTCTCTCCTACAATGAGCAGTTCTTC. Its translation: CASSVTGLSYNEQFF.

V and J are TRBV5-4 and TRBJ2-7, with 8 bases matching TRBD2. The CDR3 consists of 15 residues. Germline V gives CDR1 SGHNT, CDR2 YYREEE (reference sequence). The V and J ends lost 4 bases and 6 bases, in that order; junction bases with no gene match: 12. The CDR3 region has the DNA TGTGCCAGCAGCCCGGGTGCGGGCGGGGGGTTCGAGCAGTACTTC. Translating it yields CASSPGAGGGFEQYF.